This TCR beta chain is drawn from a study of OX40 agonist ivuxolimab in advanced cancers. Broadly, across the study: Ivuxolimab, which targeted the costimulatory receptor OX40 (CD134), was an agonistic, fully human IgG2 monoclonal antibody. Prior anti-PD-1, anti-PD-L1 or anti-CTLA-4 therapy was permitted, and 40% of dose-escalation patients had received checkpoint inhibitors. Intravenous ivuxolimab was administered to patients every 2 weeks at six dose levels: 0.01, 0.1, 0.3, 1.5, 3 and 10 mg/kg. Partial responses occurred in three dose-escalation patients, of whom one had hepatocellular carcinoma and two had cutaneous melanoma. Of the 50 to 55 patients in dose escalation, 19 had hepatocellular carcinoma, some 15 had melanoma, 9 had renal cell carcinoma and 9 had head and neck cancer. The purpose of peripheral TCRbeta sequencing was to test whether ivuxolimab changed TCR sequence diversity and led to clonal T-cell expansion. In the dose-escalation cohort, 82.7% of patients were male, and the mean age was roughly 60 years, with a range of 23 to 79. The paper reports the monotherapy dose-escalation portion (N = 52 patients) of the phase I ivuxolimab trial. Overall results and qualifications from the work: Low levels of normalized T-cell clonal expansion were also seen in some patients who did not respond. Clonal expansion of both CD4+ and CD8+ blood T cells was observed from baseline to week 6 at doses 0.1 to 3.0 mg/kg. After ivuxolimab, CD8+ T cells had more expanded clones than CD4+ T cells on average. The antigen specificity of the clonally expanded peripheral T cells was not determined. In the 0.1-3.0 mg/kg groups, partial responders were among the patients with the lowest normalized peripheral clonal expansion, particularly in CD8+ T cells.

In the germline V gene, CDR1 corresponds to SGHTA and CDR2 to FQGNSA. The CDR3 goes from the cysteine to the phenylalanine over 13 residues. Only the CDR3 DNA is retained, 39 bases long and in frame from the first base. The junction shows trimming of 3 bases on V and 7 bases on J, and the gene matches do not reach 5 bases of it. Patients with autoimmune disease history or receiving systemic immunosuppression were excluded from the trial. Peripheral blood for TCR sequencing was collected from all dose cohorts at baseline, on cycle 4 day 1, and on cycle 7 day 1. The samples were taken from a phase I, first-in-human, multicenter, open-label dose-escalation trial of ivuxolimab. Adults with locally advanced or metastatic head and neck squamous cell, hepatocellular, melanoma or renal cell carcinoma were enrolled in the trial. Before TCR sequencing, CD4+ T cells and CD8+ T cells were sorted from peripheral blood as separate populations.

For sequencing of the TCRbeta CDR3 region, genomic DNA was extracted from the sorted cells. TCRbeta CDR3 regions were sequenced using the immunoSEQ Assay. Drawn from immuneACCESS, this table holds only the in-frame rearrangements with V and J called that TCRdb kept. Clones are partly lost; checked studies trace under half to an unresolved V gene and leave the rest unexplained. Counted in this sample were tens of thousands of clones; 87% of them appeared once. Of the sample, about 1.6% falls within the top ten clones. On this clone itself: Its antigen is currently not known. Qualities for individual bases were not recorded, and no much larger clone is one base off.

This specimen was CD4+ or CD8+ T cells sorted from blood, taken in a trial of the OX40 agonist ivuxolimab. This clonotype was sampled from an adult with an advanced solid tumor such as melanoma, head and neck, liver or kidney cancer. Recombination joined TRBV7-2 with TRBJ2-7; 8 central bases correspond to TRBD2. The DNA reads as follows: TGTGCCAGCAGCTTCGGGACTAGATGGGAGCAGTACTTC. Its protein reads: CASSFGTRWEQYF.